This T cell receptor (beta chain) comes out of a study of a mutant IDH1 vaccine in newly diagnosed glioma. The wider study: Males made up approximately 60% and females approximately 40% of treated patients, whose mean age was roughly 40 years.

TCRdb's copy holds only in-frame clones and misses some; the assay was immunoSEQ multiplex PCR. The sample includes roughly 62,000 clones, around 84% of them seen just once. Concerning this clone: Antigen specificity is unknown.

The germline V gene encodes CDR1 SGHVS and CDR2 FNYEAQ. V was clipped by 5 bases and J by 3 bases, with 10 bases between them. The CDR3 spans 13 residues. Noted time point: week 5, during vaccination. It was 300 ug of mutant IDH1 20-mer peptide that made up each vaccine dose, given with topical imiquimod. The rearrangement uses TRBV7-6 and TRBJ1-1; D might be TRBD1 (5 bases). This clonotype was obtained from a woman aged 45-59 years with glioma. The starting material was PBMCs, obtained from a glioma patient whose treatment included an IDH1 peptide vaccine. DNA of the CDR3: TGTGCCAGCAGCCGCGGGACCGACACTGAAGCTTTCTTT. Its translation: CASSRGTDTEAFF.